Below, one TCR beta chain is given with its context. Its matching antigen is unknown. The sample comes from a study of T-cell reconstitution after alpha-beta-depleted transplantation in children. Overall study results and limits: Reportedly, roughly two months post-transplant, alpha-beta T cells arose from several hundred expanded graft clones. The authors attributed T-cell counts and diversity one year after transplant mostly to newly produced T cells.

From germline, CDR1 is SGHDT and CDR2 YYEEEE. The germline V and J ends were trimmed by 0 bases and 11 bases, with 9 bases remaining between them. This CDR3 spans 13 amino acids. Unique molecular identifiers were incorporated into the prepared TCRbeta library. MiXCR was run by TCRdb on the PCR reads, yielding one entry per CDR3 protein. The repertoire holds about 100,000 distinct CDR3 sequences, with 5% to 6% as singletons. The TCR was taken from a female patient between 2 and 15 years old who had a stem cell transplant for Fanconi anemia, so the T cells may come from the graft donor. The V call is TRBV5-6, the J call TRBJ1-6; weak D call: TRBD1 (6 bases). The material sequenced was PBMCs, mostly from graft donor cells, taken 60 days after TCRalphabeta/CD19-depleted stem cell transplant. Written as DNA, the CDR3 is TGTGCCAGCAGCTTGGGGGACACGACACCCCTCCACTTT. It codes for CASSLGDTTPLHF. Based on the CDR3 plus reference TRBV5-6 and TRBJ1-6, the full variable domain is DAGVTQSPTHLIKTRGQQVTLRCSPKSGHDTVSWYQQALGQGPQFIFQYYEEEERQRGNFPDRFSGHQFPNYSSELNVNALLLGDSALYLCASSLGDTTPLHFGNGTRLTVT.